Each of the 19 T cell receptor beta chains below was sequenced from the same sample in a study of cytomegalovirus exposure and HLA in healthy donors. Primers for the PCR totalled 60 Vbeta and 13 Jbeta. Data came from immunoSEQ multiplex PCR; TCRdb stores just in-frame clones and leaves some out. Of 200,000 to 250,000 clones detected, roughly 89% appear once; the ten largest clones hold roughly 1%. Sample: PBMCs. The receptors come from a woman aged 18-29 years in good health and CMV-seronegative.

V is TRBV7-9 and J is TRBJ2-1, with a tentative D call TRBD2 (5 bases). Germline assignment: CDR1 SEHNR and CDR2 FQNEAQ (reference sequence). Trimming took off 8 bases at V and 4 bases at J, with 9 bases between the two ends. This CDR3 is built from 12 residues. Here the CDR3 DNA reads TGTGCCAGCGGGTGGGAGTACAATGAGCAGTTCTTC. It encodes CASGWEYNEQFF.

The chain is built from TRBV15 and TRBJ1-5, with D perhaps TRBD1 (6 bases). The length of the CDR3 is 16 residues. Per germline, CDR1 LNHNV and CDR2 YYDKDF (reference sequence). V was pared by 4 bases and J by 3 bases, with 16 bases between. The chain's CDR3 is CATSTYRDNNNQPQHF. The CDR3 DNA reads TGTGCCACCAGCACGTACAGGGATAATAACAATCAGCCCCAGCATTTT.

This clone was detected only once. V usage is TRBV30 and J usage is TRBJ2-7, with TRBD2 identical over 9 bases. Germline V CDR1 and CDR2: GTSNPN, SVGIG (reference sequence). V was pared by 0 bases and J by 6 bases, with 15 bases of the junction left unmatched. The CDR3 runs 17 residues. For the CDR3, the DNA is TGTGCCTGGAGTGTAGTAGTTGCGGGAGGGACTTTTGGCGAGCAGTACTTC. Encoded protein: CAWSVVVAGGTFGEQYF.

J is TRBJ1-3 and V is TRBV10-3; D possibly corresponds to TRBD1 (6 bases). CDR3 length: 13 residues. Germline CDR1 ENHRY, CDR2 SYGVKD. V lost 8 bases to trimming and J lost 3 bases, with 11 bases between them. The chain's CDR3 is CAIAMTGGNTIYF. The CDR3, as DNA: TGTGCCATCGCAATGACAGGTGGAAACACCATATATTTT.

This chain links TRBV11-2 with TRBJ2-7, with 10 bases identical to TRBD2. There are 18 residues in the CDR3. The germline V gene encodes CDR1 SGHAT and CDR2 FQNNGV. The V gene end was trimmed by 4 bases and the J gene end by 2 bases; junction bases not matched to a gene: 14. The CDR3 DNA is TGTGCCAGCAGCTGGATTTTGTCTAGCGGGAGCATCCCCTACGAGCAGTACTTC. Amino acids: CASSWILSSGSIPYEQYF.

The genes are TRBV5-6 and TRBJ2-3; D unresolved. Trimming removed 4 bases at V and 5 bases at J, with 11 bases between. CDR3 length equals 13 residues. From germline, CDR1 is SGHDT and CDR2 YYEEEE. The CDR3 sequence is CASSPFTGDTQYF. CDR3 nucleotide sequence: TGTGCCAGCAGCCCGTTTACGGGAGATACGCAGTATTTT.

J is TRBJ2-1 and V is TRBV19, with D possibly TRBD2 on 5 matching bases. Looked up from germline, CDR1 is LNHDA and CDR2 is SQIVND (reference sequence). V gave up 8 bases and J gave up 4 bases, with 18 bases separating them. The CDR3 runs to 15 residues. The CDR3 nucleotides read TGTGCCAGTCACACCCTAGGACTTAAGTACAATGAGCAGTTCTTC. Its protein is CASHTLGLKYNEQFF.

The J gene is TRBJ2-7, the V gene TRBV7-2; D not resolved. The CDR3 contains 15 residues. Trimming left V 0 bases short and J 3 bases short, with 12 bases between. Germline-derived CDR1 and CDR2 are SGHTA and FQGNSA. CDR3 nucleotides: TGTGCCAGCAGCTTAGCGTCGGGTCAGAGCTACGAGCAGTACTTC. Its translation is CASSLASGQSYEQYF.

This clone occurred a few times. CDR3 in amino acids: CASSLGGRLQETQYF. In DNA, the CDR3 is TGTGCCAGCAGCTTAGGGGGGAGGTTACAAGAGACCCAGTACTTC. The chain carries TRBV7-2 and TRBJ2-5; D is perhaps TRBD2 (6 bases). The V gene lost 1 base and the J gene lost 2 bases, with 11 bases spanning the gap. This CDR3 has 15 amino acids. Germline V lookup: CDR1 SGHTA, CDR2 FQGNSA.

The chain joins TRBV7-9 to TRBJ2-1; 12 nucleotides line up with TRBD1. Trimming took 5 bases from V and 5 from J; bases not matched to a gene: 4. CDR3 length equals 15 residues. Germline CDR1 and CDR2: SEHNR and FQNEAQ (reference sequence). CDR3 in DNA: TGTGCCAGCAGCCCGGGACAGGGGGCCGACAATGAGCAGTTCTTC. This gives the protein CASSPGQGADNEQFF.

This clone showed up just once. J is TRBJ1-1 and V is TRBV11-3; D gene unclear. Trimming cost V 7 bases and J 6 bases, with 12 bases left between them. The CDR3 loop spans 12 amino acids. The germline V gene has CDR1 SGHNT and CDR2 YENEEA. Here the CDR3 DNA reads TGTGCCAGCAAGTCCCTAGACGCTGAAGCTTTCTTT. Translated: CASKSLDAEAFF.

The chain couples TRBV11-2 to TRBJ1-4; 7 bases line up with TRBD1. Germline values: CDR1 SGHAT, CDR2 FQNNGV. The V and J ends lost 2 bases and 4 bases, in that order; junction bases with no gene match: 4. The CDR3 consists of 15 residues. CDR3 coding DNA: TGTGCCAGCAGCTTATATTGGGACAGTAATGAAAAACTGTTTTTT. It translates to CASSLYWDSNEKLFF.

Concerning this clone: At one of its ends the junction is not consistent with the germline gene, which may arise from a read error. The rearrangement links TRBV6-5 to TRBJ1-1; D might be TRBD1 (5 bases). The CDR3 has 13 residues. Looked up from germline, CDR1 is MNHEY and CDR2 is SVGAGI. Here the CDR3 reads CAISGGTDTEAFF. The CDR3 coding sequence is TGTGCCATCAGTGGAGGGACGGACACTGAAGCTTTCTTT.

In this sample, this clone turned up a few times. V and J are TRBV15 and TRBJ2-7; D gene ambiguous. Germline CDR1 reads LNHNV; CDR2 reads YYDKDF (reference sequence). V was trimmed by 0 bases and J by 3 bases, leaving 18 bases between them. The CDR3 has 17 amino acids. The CDR3 DNA reads TGTGCCACCAGCAGAGATGATAGAAATCCCCCTCTCTACGAGCAGTACTTC. It codes for CATSRDDRNPPLYEQYF.

The rearrangement links TRBV2 to TRBJ2-5, with 12 bases lining up with TRBD1. Germline V gene sequence: CDR1 SNHLY, CDR2 FYNNEI. J lost 8 bases, V lost 3 bases, and 7 bases had no gene match. This CDR3 spans 15 amino acids. The CDR3 DNA reads as TGTGCCAGCAGTGATGGGACAGGGGGCGCGGGAACCCAGTACTTC. Translated: CASSDGTGGAGTQYF.

This clone was recorded once. This rearrangement joins TRBV7-9 to TRBJ1-5; no clear D. The CDR3 is made up of 11 amino acids. Germline assignment: CDR1 SEHNR and CDR2 FQNEAQ (reference sequence). V was trimmed by 5 bases and J by 4 bases, leaving 3 bases between them. CDR3 residues: CASSRNQPQHF. CDR3 coding DNA: TGTGCCAGCAGCCGGAATCAGCCCCAGCATTTT.

The chain's CDR3 is CASSLVQGTGELFF. DNA for the CDR3: TGTGCCAGCAGCTTAGTGCAGGGCACCGGGGAGCTGTTTTTT. V and J are TRBV7-9 and TRBJ2-2; perhaps TRBD1 as D (5 bases). V was clipped by 1 base and J by 4 bases, with 7 bases between them. Germline V gives CDR1 SEHNR, CDR2 FQNEAQ (reference sequence). CDR3 length: 14 residues.

About this clone itself: One end of the junction fails to match germline, which may point to a read error. This chain links TRBV11-2 with TRBJ2-3; 7 bases agree with TRBD1. The CDR3 runs 15 residues. Germline V gives CDR1 SGHAT, CDR2 FQNNGV. The CDR3 loop reads CASSRQGPSTDTQYF. The DNA of the CDR3 is TGTGCCAGCAGCCGACAGGGCCCAAGCACTGATACGCAGTATTTT.

V and J are TRBV7-8 and TRBJ2-3; the match to TRBD2 covers 12 bases. The CDR3 is 17 amino acids. The trim removed 2 bases at V and 3 bases at J, leaving 6 bases unmatched. Per germline, CDR1 SGHVS and CDR2 FQNEAQ. The CDR3 is CASSLLAGGTRTDTQYF. Written as DNA, the CDR3 is TGTGCCAGCAGCTTACTAGCGGGAGGGACGAGGACAGATACGCAGTATTTT. Full variable domain (remainder filled in from reference TRBV7-8 and TRBJ2-3): GAGVSQSPRYKVAKRGQDVALRCDPISGHVSLFWYQQALGQGPEFLTYFQNEAQLDKSGLPSDRFFAERPEGSVSTLKIQRTQQEDSAVYLCASSLLAGGTRTDTQYFGPGTRLTVL.